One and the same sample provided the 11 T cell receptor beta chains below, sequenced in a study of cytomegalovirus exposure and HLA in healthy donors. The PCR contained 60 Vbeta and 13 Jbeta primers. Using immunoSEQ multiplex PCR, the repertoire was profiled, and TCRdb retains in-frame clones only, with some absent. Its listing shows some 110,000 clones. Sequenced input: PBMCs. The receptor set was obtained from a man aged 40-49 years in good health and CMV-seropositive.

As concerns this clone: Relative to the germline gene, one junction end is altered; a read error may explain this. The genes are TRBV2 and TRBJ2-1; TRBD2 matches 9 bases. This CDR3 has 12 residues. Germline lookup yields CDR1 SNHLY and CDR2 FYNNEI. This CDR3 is CASSGPSGTLVF. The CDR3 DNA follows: TGTGCCAGCAGTGGACCTAGCGGGACGCTGGTCTTC.

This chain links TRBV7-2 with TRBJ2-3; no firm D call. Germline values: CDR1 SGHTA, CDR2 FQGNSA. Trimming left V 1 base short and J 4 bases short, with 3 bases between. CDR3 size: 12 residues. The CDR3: CASSLVADTQYF. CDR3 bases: TGTGCCAGCAGCTTAGTAGCAGATACGCAGTATTTT.

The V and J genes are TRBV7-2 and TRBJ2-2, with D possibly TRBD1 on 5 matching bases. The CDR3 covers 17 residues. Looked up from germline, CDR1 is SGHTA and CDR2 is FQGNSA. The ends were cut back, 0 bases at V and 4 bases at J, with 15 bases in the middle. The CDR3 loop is CASSLAQGPTGTGELFF. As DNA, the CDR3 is TGTGCCAGCAGCTTAGCGCAGGGCCCTACAGGCACCGGGGAGCTGTTTTTT.

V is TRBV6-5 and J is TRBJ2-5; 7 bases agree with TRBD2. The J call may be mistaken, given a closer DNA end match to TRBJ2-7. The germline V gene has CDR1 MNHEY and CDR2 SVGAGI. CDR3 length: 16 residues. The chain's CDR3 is CASSSLLSGIFNEQYF. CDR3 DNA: TGTGCCAGCAGTTCACTCCTGAGCGGGATTTTTAACGAGCAGTACTTC.

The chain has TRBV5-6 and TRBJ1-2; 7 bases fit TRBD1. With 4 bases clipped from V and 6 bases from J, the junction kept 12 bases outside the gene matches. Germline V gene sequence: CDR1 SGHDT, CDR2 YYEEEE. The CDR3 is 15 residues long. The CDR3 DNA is TGTGCCAGCAGCAACCCGACAGGGACTTTCCATGGCTACACCTTC. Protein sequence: CASSNPTGTFHGYTF.

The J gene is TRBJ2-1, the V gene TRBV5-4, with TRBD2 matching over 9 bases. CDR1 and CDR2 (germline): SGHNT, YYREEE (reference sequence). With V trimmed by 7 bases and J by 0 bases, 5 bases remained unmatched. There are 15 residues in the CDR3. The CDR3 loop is CASLYSGSSYNEQFF. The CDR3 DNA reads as TGTGCCAGCCTTTATAGCGGGAGCTCCTACAATGAGCAGTTCTTC.

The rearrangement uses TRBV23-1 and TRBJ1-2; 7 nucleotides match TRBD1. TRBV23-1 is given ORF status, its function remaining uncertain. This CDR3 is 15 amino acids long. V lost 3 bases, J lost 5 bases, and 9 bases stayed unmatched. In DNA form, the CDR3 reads TGCGCCAGCAGTCACACAGGGGATCTCCGTTATGGCTACACCTTC. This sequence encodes CASSHTGDLRYGYTF.

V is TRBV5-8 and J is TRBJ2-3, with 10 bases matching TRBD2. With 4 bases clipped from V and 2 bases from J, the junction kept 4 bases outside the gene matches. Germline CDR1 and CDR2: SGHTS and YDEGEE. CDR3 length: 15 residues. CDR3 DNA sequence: TGTGCCAGCAGCCTCGGACTAGCGGTCACAGATACGCAGTATTTT. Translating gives CASSLGLAVTDTQYF.

As DNA, the CDR3 is TGCGCCAGCAGCCGATACGACCGGGAACCCCAAGAGACCCAGTACTTC. Translating gives CASSRYDREPQETQYF. This chain joins TRBV4-1 and TRBJ2-5, with D perhaps TRBD2 (5 bases). V gave up 4 bases and J gave up 1 base, with 16 bases separating them. Per the germline V gene, CDR1 is MGHRA and CDR2 is YSYEKL. This CDR3 region has 16 residues.

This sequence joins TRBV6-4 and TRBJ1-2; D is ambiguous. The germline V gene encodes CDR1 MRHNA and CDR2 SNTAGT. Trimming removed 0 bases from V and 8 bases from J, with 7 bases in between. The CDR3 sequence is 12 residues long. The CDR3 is CASSDSGSGYTF. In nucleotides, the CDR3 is TGTGCCAGCAGTGACTCTGGGAGCGGCTACACCTTC.

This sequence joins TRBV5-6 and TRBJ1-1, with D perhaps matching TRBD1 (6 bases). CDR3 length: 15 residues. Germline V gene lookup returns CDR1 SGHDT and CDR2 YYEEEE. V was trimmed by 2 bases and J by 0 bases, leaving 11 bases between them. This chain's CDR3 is CASSLYRVMNTEAFF. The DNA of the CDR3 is TGTGCCAGCAGCTTATACAGGGTTATGAACACTGAAGCTTTCTTT.